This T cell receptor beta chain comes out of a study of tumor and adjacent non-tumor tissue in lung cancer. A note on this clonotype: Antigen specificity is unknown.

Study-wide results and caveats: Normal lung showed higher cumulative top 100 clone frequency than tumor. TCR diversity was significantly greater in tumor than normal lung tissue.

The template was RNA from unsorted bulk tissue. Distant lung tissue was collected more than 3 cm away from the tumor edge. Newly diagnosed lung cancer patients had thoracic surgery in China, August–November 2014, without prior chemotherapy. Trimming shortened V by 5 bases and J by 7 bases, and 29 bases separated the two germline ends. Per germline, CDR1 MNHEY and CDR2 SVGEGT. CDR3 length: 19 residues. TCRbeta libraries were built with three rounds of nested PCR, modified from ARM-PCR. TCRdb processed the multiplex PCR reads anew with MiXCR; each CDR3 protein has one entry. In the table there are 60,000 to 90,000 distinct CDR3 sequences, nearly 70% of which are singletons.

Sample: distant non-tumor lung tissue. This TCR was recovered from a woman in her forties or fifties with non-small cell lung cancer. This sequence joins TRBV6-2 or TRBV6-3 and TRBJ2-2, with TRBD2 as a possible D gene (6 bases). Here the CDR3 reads CASSPAPSTSSVRIGELFF. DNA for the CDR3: TGTGCCAGCAGTCCCGCTCCCTCTACGTCTAGCGTGAGGATCGGGGAGCTGTTTTTT.